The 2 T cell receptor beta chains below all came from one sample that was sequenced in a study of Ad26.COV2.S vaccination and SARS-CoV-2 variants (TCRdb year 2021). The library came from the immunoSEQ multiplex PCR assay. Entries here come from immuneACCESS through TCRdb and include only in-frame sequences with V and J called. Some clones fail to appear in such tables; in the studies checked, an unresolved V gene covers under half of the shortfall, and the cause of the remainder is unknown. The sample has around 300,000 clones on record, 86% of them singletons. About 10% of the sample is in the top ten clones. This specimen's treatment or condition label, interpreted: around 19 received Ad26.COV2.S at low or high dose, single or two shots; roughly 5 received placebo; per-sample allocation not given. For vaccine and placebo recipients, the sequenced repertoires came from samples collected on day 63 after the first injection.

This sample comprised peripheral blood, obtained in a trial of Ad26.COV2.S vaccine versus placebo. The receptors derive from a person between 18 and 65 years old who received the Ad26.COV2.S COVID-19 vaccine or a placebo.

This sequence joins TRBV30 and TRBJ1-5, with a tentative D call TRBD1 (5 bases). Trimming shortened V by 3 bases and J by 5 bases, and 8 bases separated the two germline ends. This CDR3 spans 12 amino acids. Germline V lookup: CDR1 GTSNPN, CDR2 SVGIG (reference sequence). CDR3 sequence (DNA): TGTGCCTGGAGCAGGGCCCATCAGCCCCAGCATTTT. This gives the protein CAWSRAHQPQHF.

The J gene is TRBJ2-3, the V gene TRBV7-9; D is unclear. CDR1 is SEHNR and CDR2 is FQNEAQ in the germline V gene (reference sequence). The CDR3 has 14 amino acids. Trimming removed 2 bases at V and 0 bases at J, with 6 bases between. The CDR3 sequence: CASSLSASTDTQYF. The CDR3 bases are TGTGCCAGCAGCTTATCTGCTAGCACAGATACGCAGTATTTT.